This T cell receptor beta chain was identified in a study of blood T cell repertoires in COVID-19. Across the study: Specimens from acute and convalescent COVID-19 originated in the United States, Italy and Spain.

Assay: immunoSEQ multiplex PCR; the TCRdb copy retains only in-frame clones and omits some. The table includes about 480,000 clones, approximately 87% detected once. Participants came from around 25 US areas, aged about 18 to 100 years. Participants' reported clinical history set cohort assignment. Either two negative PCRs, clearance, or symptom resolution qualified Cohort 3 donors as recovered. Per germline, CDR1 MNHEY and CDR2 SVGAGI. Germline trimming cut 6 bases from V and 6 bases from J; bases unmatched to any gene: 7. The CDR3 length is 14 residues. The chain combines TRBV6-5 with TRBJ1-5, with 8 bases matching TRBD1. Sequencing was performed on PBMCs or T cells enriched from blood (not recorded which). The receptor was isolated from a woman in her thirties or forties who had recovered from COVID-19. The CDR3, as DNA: TGTGCCAGCAGAACGGACAGGGAGCTTCAGCCCCAGCATTTT. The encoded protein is CASRTDRELQPQHF.